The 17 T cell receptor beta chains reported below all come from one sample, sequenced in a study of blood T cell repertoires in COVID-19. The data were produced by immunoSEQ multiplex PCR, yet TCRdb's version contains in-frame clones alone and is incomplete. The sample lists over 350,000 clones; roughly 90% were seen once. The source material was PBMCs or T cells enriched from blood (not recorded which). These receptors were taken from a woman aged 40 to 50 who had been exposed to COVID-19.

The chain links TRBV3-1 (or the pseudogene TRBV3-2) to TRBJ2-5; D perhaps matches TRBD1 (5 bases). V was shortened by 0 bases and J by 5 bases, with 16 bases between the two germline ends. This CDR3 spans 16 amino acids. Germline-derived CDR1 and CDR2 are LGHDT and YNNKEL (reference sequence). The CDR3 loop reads CASSQDNRAPGETQYF. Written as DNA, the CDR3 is TGTGCCAGCAGCCAAGATAACCGGGCTCCAGGGGAGACCCAGTACTTC.

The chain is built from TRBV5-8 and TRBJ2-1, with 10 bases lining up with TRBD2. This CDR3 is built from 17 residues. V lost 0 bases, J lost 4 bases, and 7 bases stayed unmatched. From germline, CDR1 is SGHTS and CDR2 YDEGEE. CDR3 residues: CASSLAKVAGGYNEQFF. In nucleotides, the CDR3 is TGTGCCAGCAGCTTGGCTAAGGTAGCGGGAGGTTACAATGAGCAGTTCTTC.

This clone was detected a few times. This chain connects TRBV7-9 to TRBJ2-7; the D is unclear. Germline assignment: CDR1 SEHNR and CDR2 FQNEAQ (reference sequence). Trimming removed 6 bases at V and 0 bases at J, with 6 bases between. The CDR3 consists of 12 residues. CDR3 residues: CASRRSSYEQYF. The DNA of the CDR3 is TGTGCCAGCAGACGCAGCTCCTACGAGCAGTACTTC.

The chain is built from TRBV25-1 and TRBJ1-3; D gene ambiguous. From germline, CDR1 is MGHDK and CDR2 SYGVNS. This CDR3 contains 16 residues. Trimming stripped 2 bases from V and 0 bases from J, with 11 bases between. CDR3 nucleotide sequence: TGTGCCAGCAGTGAACGTGGTGGGCACTCTGGAAACACCATATATTTT. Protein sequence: CASSERGGHSGNTIYF.

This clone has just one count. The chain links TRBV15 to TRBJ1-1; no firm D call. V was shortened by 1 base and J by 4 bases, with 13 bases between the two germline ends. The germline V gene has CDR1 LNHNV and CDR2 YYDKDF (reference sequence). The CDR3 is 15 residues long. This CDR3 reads CATSRASGVVTEAFF. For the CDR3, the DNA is TGTGCCACCAGCAGAGCATCCGGGGTAGTCACTGAAGCTTTCTTT.

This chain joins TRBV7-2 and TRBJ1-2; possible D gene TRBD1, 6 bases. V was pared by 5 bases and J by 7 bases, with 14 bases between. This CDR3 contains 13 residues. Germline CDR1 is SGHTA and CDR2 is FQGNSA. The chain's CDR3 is CASSRGQQLGYTF. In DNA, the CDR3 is TGTGCCAGCAGCCGTGGACAGCAGCTTGGCTACACCTTC.

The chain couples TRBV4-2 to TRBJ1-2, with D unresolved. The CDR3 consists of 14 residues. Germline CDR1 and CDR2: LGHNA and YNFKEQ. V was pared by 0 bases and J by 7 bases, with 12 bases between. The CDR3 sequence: CASSQDGSGSGYTF. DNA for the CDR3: TGTGCCAGCAGCCAAGACGGATCCGGGAGTGGCTACACCTTC.

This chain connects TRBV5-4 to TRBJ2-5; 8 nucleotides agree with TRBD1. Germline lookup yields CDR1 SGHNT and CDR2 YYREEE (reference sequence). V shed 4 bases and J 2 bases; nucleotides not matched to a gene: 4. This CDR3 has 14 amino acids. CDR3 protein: CASSLRGRQETQYF. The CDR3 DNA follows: TGTGCCAGCAGCCTCAGGGGGCGACAAGAGACCCAGTACTTC.

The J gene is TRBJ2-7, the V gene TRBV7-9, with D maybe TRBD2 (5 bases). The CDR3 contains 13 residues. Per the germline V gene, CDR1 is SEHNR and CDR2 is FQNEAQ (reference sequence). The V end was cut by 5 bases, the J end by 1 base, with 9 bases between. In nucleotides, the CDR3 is TGTGCCAGCAGCACTAGTCGGTCCTACGAGCAGTACTTC. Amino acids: CASSTSRSYEQYF.

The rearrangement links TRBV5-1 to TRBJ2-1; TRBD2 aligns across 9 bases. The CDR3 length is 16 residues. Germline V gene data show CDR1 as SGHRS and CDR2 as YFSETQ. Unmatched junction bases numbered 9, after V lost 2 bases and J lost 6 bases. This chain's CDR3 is CASSLWLAGTFNEQFF. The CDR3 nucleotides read TGCGCCAGCAGCTTATGGCTAGCGGGAACCTTCAATGAGCAGTTCTTC.

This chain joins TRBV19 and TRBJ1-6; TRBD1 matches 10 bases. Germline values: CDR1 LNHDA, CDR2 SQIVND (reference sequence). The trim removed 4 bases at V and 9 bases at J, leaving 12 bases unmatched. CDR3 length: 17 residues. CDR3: CASSSLETGGGSSPLHF. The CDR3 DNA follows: TGTGCCAGTAGTAGCCTCGAGACAGGGGGCGGAAGTTCACCCCTCCACTTT.

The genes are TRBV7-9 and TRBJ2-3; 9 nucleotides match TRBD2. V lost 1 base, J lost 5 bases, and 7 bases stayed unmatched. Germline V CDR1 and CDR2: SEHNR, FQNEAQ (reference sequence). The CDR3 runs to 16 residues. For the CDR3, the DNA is TGTGCCAGCAGCTTAGATGCGGGGGGGCCGAGAGATACGCAGTATTTT. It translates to CASSLDAGGPRDTQYF.

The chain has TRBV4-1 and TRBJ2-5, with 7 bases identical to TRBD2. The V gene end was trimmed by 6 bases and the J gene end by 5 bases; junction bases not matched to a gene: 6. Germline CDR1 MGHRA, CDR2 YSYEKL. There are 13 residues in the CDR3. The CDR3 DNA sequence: TGCGCCAGCAGTCGACTAGCTGGGGAGACCCAGTACTTC. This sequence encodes CASSRLAGETQYF.

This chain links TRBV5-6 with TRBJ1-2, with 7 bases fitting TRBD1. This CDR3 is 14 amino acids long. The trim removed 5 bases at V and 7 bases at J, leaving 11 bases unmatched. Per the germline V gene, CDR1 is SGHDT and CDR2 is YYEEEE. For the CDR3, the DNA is TGTGCCAGCAGGAGAGTCCAGGGGGTGCGTGGCTACACCTTC. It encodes CASRRVQGVRGYTF.

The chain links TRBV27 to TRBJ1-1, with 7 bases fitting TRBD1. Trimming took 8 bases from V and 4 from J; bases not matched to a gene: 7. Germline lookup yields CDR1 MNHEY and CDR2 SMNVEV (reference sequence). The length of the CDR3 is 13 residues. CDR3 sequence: CASADRIFTEAFF. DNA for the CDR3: TGTGCCAGCGCGGACAGGATTTTCACTGAAGCTTTCTTT.

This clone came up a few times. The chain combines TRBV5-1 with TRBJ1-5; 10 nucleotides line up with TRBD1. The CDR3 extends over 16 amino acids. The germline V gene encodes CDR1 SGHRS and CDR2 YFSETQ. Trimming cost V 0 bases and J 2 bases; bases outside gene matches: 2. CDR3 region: CASSLDGQGGNQPQHF. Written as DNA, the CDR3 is TGCGCCAGCAGCTTGGATGGACAGGGGGGCAATCAGCCCCAGCATTTT. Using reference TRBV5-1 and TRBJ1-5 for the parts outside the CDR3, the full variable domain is KAGVTQTPRYLIKTRGQQVTLSCSPISGHRSVSWYQQTPGQGLQFLFEYFSETQRNKGNFPGRFSGRQFSNSRSEMNVSTLELGDSALYLCASSLDGQGGNQPQHFGDGTRLSIL.

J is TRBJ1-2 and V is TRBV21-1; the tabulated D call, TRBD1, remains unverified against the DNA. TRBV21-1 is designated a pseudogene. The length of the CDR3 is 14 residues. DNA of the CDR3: TGTGCCAGCAGTCGGACAGGTTGGGGGCATGGCTACACCTTC. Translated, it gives CASSRTGWGHGYTF.